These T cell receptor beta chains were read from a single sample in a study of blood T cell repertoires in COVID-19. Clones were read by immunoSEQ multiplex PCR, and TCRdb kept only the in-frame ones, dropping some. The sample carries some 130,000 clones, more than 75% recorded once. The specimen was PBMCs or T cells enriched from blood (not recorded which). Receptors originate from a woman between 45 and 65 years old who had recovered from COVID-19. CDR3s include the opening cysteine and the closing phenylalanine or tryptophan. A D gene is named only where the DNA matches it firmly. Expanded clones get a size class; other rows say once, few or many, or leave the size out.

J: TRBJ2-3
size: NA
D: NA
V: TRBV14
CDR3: CASSHKGSDTQYF
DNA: TGTGCCAGCAGCCATAAGGGGTCAGATACGCAGTATTTT

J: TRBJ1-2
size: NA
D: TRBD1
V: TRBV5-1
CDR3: CASSGDRASGYTF
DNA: TGCGCCAGCAGCGGGGACAGGGCTTCTGGCTACACCTTC

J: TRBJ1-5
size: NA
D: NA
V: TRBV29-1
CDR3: CSVRLSGRGGQPQHF
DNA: TGCAGCGTCCGCTTAAGTGGGAGGGGAGGTCAGCCCCAGCATTTT

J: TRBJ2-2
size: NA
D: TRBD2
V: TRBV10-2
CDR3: CASIGLAGDTGELFF
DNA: TGCGCCAGCATCGGACTAGCGGGGGATACCGGGGAGCTGTTTTTT

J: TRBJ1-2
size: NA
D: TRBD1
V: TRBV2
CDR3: CASNRDSGYGYTF
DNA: TGTGCCAGCAACCGGGACAGCGGATATGGCTACACCTTC

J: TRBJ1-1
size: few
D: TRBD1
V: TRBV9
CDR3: CASSVAGQVNTEAFF
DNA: TGTGCCAGCAGCGTAGCGGGACAGGTGAACACTGAAGCTTTCTTT

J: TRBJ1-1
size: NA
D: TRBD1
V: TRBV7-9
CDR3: CASSLLQGDTEAFF
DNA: TGTGCCAGCAGCTTACTACAGGGGGACACTGAAGCTTTCTTT

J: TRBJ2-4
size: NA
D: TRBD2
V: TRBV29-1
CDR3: CSVEVGGRGGPNIQYF
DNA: TGCAGCGTTGAAGTAGGAGGACGGGGGGGCCCAAACATTCAGTACTTC

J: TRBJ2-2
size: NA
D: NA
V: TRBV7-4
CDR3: CASSHPGHKNTGELFF
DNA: TGTGCCAGCAGCCACCCGGGACACAAGAACACCGGGGAGCTGTTTTTT

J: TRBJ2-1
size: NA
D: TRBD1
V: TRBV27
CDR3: CASSYGTGVSEQFF
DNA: TGTGCCAGCAGTTACGGGACAGGGGTCAGCGAGCAGTTCTTC

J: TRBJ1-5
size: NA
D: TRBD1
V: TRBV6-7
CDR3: CASSLGQGGYSNQPQHF
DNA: TGTGCCAGCAGTTTGGGACAGGGGGGATATAGCAATCAGCCCCAGCATTTT

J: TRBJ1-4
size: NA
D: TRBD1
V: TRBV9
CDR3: CASSGGRDRDKKLFF
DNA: TGTGCCAGCAGCGGAGGCCGGGACAGGGACAAAAAACTGTTTTTT

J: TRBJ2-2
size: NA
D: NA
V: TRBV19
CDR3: CASSMLQDPGELFF
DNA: TGTGCCAGTAGTATGTTGCAGGATCCCGGGGAGCTGTTTTTT

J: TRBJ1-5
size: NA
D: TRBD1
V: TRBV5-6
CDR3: CASSLLQGASNQPQHF
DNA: TGTGCCAGCAGCTTACTACAGGGGGCGAGCAATCAGCCCCAGCATTTT

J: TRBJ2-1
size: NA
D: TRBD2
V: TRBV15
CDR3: CATSSSGGVSYNEQFF
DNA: TGTGCCACCAGCAGTAGCGGGGGGGTGTCCTACAATGAGCAGTTCTTC

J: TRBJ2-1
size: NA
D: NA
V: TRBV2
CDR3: CASSGGPLSYNEQFF
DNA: TGTGCCAGCAGTGGTGGGCCGCTCTCCTACAATGAGCAGTTCTTC

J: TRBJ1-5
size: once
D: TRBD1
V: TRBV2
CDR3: CASSPGQGYNQPQHF
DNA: TGTGCCAGCAGTCCGGGACAGGGATACAATCAGCCCCAGCATTTT

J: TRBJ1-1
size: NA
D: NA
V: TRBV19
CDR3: CASSAMSSEAFF
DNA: TGTGCCAGTAGTGCGATGTCGTCTGAAGCTTTCTTT

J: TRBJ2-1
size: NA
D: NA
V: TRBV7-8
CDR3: CASSPTGGPNEQFF
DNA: TGTGCCAGCAGCCCCACCGGCGGTCCCAATGAGCAGTTCTTC

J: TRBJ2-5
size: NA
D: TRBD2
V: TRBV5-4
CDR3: CASSPGTSGQETQYF
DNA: TGTGCCAGCAGCCCCGGGACTAGCGGCCAAGAGACCCAGTACTTC